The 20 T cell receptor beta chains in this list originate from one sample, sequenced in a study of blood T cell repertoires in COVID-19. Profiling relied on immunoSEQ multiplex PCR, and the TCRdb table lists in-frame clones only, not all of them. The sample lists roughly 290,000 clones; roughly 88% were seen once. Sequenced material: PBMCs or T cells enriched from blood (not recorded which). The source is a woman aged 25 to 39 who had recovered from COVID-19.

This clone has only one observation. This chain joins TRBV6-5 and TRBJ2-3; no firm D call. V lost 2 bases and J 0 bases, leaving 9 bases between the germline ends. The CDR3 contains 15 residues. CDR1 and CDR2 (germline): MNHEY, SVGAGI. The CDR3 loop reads CASSYARVSTDTQYF. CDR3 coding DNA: TGTGCCAGCAGTTACGCCCGGGTGAGCACAGATACGCAGTATTTT.

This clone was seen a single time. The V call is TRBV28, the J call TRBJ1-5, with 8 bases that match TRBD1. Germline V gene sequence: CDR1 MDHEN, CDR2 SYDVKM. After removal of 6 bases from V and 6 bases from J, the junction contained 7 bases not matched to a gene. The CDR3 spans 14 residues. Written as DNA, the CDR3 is TGTGCCAGCAGCCCCTCAGGGGGCATTCAGCCCCAGCATTTT. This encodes CASSPSGGIQPQHF. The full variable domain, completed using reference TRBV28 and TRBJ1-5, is DVKVTQSSRYLVKRTGEKVFLECVQDMDHENMFWYRQDPGLGLRLIYFSYDVKMKEKGDIPEGYSVSREKKERFSLILESASTNQTSMYLCASSPSGGIQPQHFGDGTRLSIL.

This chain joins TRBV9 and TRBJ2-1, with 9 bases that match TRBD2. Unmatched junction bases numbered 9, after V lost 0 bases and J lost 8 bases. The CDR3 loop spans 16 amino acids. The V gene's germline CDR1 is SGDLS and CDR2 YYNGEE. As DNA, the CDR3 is TGTGCCAGCAGCGTAGACGGGCTAGCGGGATTATATGAGCAGTTCTTC. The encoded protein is CASSVDGLAGLYEQFF.

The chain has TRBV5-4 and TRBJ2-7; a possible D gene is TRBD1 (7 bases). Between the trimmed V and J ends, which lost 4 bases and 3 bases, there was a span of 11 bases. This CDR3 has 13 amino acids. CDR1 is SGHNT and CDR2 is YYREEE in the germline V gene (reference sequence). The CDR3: CASSPRDSYEQYF. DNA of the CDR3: TGTGCCAGCAGCCCGCGGGACAGCTACGAGCAGTACTTC.

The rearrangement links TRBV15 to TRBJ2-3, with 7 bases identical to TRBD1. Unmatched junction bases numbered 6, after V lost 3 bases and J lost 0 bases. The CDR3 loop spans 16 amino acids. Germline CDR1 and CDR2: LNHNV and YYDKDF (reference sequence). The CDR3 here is CATSRGRGSSTDTQYF. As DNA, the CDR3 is TGTGCCACCAGCAGGGGCAGGGGGTCTAGCACAGATACGCAGTATTTT.

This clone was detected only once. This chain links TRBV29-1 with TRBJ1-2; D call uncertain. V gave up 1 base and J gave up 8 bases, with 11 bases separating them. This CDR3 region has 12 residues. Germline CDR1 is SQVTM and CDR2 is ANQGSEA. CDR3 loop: CSVEAEYRGYTF. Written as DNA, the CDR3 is TGCAGCGTTGAAGCGGAGTACCGCGGCTACACCTTC.

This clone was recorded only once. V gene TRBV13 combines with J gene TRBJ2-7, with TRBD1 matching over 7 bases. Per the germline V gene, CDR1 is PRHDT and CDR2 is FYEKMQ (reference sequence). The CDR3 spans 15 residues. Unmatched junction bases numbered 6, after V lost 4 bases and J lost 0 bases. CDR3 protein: CASSSTGTVSYEQYF. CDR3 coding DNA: TGTGCCAGCAGCTCAACCGGGACAGTCTCCTACGAGCAGTACTTC.

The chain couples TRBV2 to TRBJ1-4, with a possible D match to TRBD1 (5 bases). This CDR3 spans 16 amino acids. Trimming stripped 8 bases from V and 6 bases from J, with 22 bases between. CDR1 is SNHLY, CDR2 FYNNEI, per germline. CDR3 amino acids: CASSRPGLSTDEKLFF. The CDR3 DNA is TGTGCCAGCTCTCGGCCAGGGCTAAGTACGGATGAAAAACTGTTTTTT.

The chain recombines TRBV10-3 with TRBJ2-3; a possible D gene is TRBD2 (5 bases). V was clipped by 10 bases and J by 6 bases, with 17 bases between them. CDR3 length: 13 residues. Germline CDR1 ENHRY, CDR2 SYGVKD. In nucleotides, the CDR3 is TGTGCCACTAGGACTGGGAGATCTGATACGCAGTATTTT. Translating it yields CATRTGRSDTQYF.

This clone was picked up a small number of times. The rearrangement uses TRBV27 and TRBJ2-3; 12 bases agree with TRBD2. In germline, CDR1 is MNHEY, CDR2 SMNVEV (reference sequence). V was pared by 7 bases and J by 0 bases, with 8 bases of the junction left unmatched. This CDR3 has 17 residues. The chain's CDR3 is CASTLTSGGLSTDTQYF. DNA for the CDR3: TGTGCCAGCACCTTGACTAGCGGGGGCCTTAGCACAGATACGCAGTATTTT.

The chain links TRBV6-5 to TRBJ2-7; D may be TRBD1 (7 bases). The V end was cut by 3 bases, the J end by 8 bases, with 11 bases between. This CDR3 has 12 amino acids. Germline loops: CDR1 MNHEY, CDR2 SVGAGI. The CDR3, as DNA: TGTGCCAGCAGTTATCAGGGGGGAAAGCAGTACTTC. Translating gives CASSYQGGKQYF.

CDR3: CASSEGAGGWNEQFF. Here the CDR3 DNA reads TGCGCCAGCAGTGAAGGGGCGGGGGGTTGGAATGAGCAGTTCTTC. The chain couples TRBV10-1 to TRBJ2-1; 8 bases fit TRBD2. CDR1 is WNHNN and CDR2 is SYGVQD in the germline V gene (reference sequence). V lost 3 bases and J lost 7; bases outside the gene matches: 8. The CDR3 is 15 amino acids.

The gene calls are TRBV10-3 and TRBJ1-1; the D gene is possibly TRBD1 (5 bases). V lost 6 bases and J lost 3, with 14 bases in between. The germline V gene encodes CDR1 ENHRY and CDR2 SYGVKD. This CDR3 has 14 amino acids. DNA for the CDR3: TGTGCCATCAGGCAGGGTTTTGGGGACACTGAAGCTTTCTTT. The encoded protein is CAIRQGFGDTEAFF.

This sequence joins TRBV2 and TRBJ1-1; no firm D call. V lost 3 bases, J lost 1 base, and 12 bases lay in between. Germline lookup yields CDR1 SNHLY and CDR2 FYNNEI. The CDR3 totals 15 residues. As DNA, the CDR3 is TGTGCCAGCAGTGATGAGACAAATTCGAACACTGAAGCTTTCTTT. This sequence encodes CASSDETNSNTEAFF.

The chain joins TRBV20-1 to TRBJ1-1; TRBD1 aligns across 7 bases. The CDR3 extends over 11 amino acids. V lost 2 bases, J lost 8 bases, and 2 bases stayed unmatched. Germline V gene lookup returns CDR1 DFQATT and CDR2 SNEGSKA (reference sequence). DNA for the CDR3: TGCAGTGCTAGAACACAGGGGGAAGCTTTCTTT. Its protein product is CSARTQGEAFF.

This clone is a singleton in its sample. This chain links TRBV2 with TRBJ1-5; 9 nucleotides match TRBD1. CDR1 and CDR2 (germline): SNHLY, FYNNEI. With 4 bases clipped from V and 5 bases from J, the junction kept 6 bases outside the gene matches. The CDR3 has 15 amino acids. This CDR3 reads CASSVPDRGYQPQHF. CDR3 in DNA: TGTGCCAGCAGTGTGCCGGACAGGGGCTATCAGCCCCAGCATTTT. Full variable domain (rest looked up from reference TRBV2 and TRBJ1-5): EPEVTQTPSHQVTQMGQEVILRCVPISNHLYFYWYRQILGQKVEFLVSFYNNEISEKSEIFDDQFSVERPDGSNFTLKIRSTKLEDSAMYFCASSVPDRGYQPQHFGDGTRLSIL.

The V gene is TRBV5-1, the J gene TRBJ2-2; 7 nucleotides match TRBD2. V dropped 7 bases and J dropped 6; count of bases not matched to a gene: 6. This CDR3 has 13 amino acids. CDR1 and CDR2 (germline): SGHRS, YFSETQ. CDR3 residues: CASWGGSSGELFF. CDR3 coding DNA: TGCGCCAGCTGGGGGGGATCGTCCGGGGAGCTGTTTTTT.

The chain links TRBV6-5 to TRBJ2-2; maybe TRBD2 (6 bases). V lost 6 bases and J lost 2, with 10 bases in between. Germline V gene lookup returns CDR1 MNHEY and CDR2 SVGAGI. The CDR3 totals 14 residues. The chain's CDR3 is CASSSGLNTGELFF. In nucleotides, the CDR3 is TGTGCCAGCAGCTCGGGACTTAACACCGGGGAGCTGTTTTTT.

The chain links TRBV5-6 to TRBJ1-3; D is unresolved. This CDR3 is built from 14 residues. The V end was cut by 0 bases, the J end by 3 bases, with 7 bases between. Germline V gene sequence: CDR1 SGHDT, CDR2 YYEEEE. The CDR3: CASSLGAGGNTIYF. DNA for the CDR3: TGTGCCAGCAGCTTGGGGGCGGGTGGAAACACCATATATTTT.

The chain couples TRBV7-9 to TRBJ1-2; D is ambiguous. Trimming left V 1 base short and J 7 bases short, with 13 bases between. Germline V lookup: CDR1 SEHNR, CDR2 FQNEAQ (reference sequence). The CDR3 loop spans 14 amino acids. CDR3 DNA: TGTGCCAGCAGCTTAGATGCCGGGGAAGGTGGCTACACCTTC. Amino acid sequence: CASSLDAGEGGYTF.